These T cell receptor beta chains were read from a single sample in a study of blood T cell repertoires in COVID-19. Assay used: immunoSEQ multiplex PCR; TCRdb lists only in-frame clones, some missing. The data hold roughly 59,000 clones, with around 73% observed a single time. Sequencing was carried out using peripheral blood. These receptors originate from an elderly man with acute or convalescent COVID-19. The CDR3 runs from the conserved cysteine through the conserved F or W. Each record gives: J gene, clone size, V gene, D gene, CDR3 protein, CDR3 DNA. A D gene is named only where the DNA matches it firmly. Expanded clones are given a class, and other clones once, few, many or no size at all.

>TRBJ1-2|-|TRBV5-1|TRBD1
CASSLAGSTGGRGYTF
TGCGCCAGCAGCTTGGCTGGATCGACAGGGGGCAGGGGCTACACCTTC
>TRBJ2-5|-|TRBV7-8|-
CASSPGTPVEETQYF
TGTGCCAGCAGTCCCGGGACTCCCGTTGAAGAGACCCAGTACTTC
>TRBJ1-1|-|TRBV27|TRBD1
CASSQETGGAVNTEAFF
TGTGCCAGCAGTCAGGAGACAGGGGGCGCGGTGAACACTGAAGCTTTCTTT
>TRBJ1-1|-|TRBV30|TRBD1
CAWSGDSIRGDTEAFF
TGTGCCTGGAGTGGGGACAGTATTAGAGGGGACACTGAAGCTTTCTTT
>TRBJ1-6|-|TRBV3-1/TRBV3-2|-
CASRGGGRASHSPLHF
TGTGCCAGCAGGGGGGGAGGCAGGGCAAGTCATTCACCCCTCCACTTT
>TRBJ1-5|-|TRBV10-3|-
CAIGGGDQPQHF
TGTGCCATCGGGGGAGGGGATCAGCCCCAGCATTTT
>TRBJ1-2|-|TRBV30|TRBD1
CAWSNDRGPSYHYGYTF
TGTGCCTGGAGTAACGACAGGGGTCCTAGTTATCACTATGGCTACACCTTC
>TRBJ2-7|-|TRBV4-2|TRBD2
CASSQDLRTSGSNEQYF
TGTGCCAGCAGCCAAGATCTACGGACTAGCGGGAGCAACGAGCAGTACTTC
>TRBJ2-3|-|TRBV29-1|TRBD1
CSVGATGLSSTDTQYF
TGCAGCGTTGGCGCGACAGGGTTGTCTAGCACAGATACGCAGTATTTT
>TRBJ1-5|-|TRBV21-1|-
CASSKDEQPGQPQHF
TGTGCCAGCAGCAAAGACGAACAGCCCGGTCAGCCCCAGCATTTT
>TRBJ1-1|once|TRBV3-1/TRBV3-2|-
CASSHAVNTEAFF
TGTGCCAGCAGCCATGCGGTTAACACTGAAGCTTTCTTT
>TRBJ2-1|-|TRBV19|TRBD2
CAARGDSYNEQFF
TGTGCCGCCCGGGGGGACTCCTACAATGAGCAGTTCTTC
>TRBJ2-7|-|TRBV7-9|TRBD2
CASSLERGMSYEQYF
TGTGCCAGCAGCTTAGAGCGGGGGATGTCCTACGAGCAGTACTTC
>TRBJ1-5|-|TRBV24-1|-
CATSAPGGGNQPQHF
TGTGCCACCAGTGCCCCGGGGGGGGGCAATCAGCCCCAGCATTTT
>TRBJ1-1|-|TRBV14|-
CASSQEGHSPNTEAFF
TGTGCCAGCAGCCAAGAAGGACACAGCCCGAACACTGAAGCTTTCTTT
>TRBJ2-1|-|TRBV7-9|-
CASSTPRRRGSDEQFF
TGTGCCAGCAGCACCCCCCGCAGGAGGGGTTCGGATGAGCAGTTCTTC
>TRBJ2-5|-|TRBV7-3|TRBD2
CASSLNPGGFKETQYF
TGTGCCAGCAGCTTAAATCCGGGAGGGTTTAAAGAGACCCAGTACTTC
>TRBJ2-1|-|TRBV10-3|TRBD1
CAISGGRGISYNEQFF
TGTGCCATCAGTGGGGGCAGGGGGATCTCCTACAATGAGCAGTTCTTC
>TRBJ2-5|-|TRBV5-1|-
CASSLTGTRGETQYF
TGCGCCAGCAGCCTCACCGGGACTCGCGGAGAGACCCAGTACTTC
>TRBJ1-4|-|TRBV5-1|TRBD1
CASSLAQGRREKLFF
TGCGCCAGCAGCTTGGCACAGGGGAGGCGAGAAAAACTGTTTTTT
>TRBJ2-7|many|TRBV13|TRBD1
CASSPKDRAYEQYF
TGTGCCAGCAGCCCGAAAGACAGGGCCTACGAGCAGTACTTC
>TRBJ2-1|-|TRBV30|TRBD2
CAWSLGGSSNEQFF
TGTGCCTGGAGCTTAGGCGGGAGCTCGAATGAGCAGTTCTTC
>TRBJ1-1|-|TRBV6-5|-
CASSPRMNTEAFF
TGTGCCAGCAGTCCCAGAATGAACACTGAAGCTTTCTTT
>TRBJ1-1|-|TRBV30|-
CAWMAEMNTEAFF
TGTGCCTGGATGGCGGAAATGAACACTGAAGCTTTCTTT
>TRBJ1-1|-|TRBV6-5|TRBD1
CASSSDRGNTEAFF
TGTGCCAGCAGCAGCGACAGGGGGAACACTGAAGCTTTCTTT
>TRBJ1-1|-|TRBV29-1|-
CSVATGNTEAFF
TGCAGCGTTGCTACAGGGAACACTGAAGCTTTCTTT
>TRBJ2-1|once|TRBV18|TRBD2
CASSPRGLAGDNEQFF
TGTGCCAGCTCACCAAGGGGACTAGCGGGGGACAATGAGCAGTTCTTC
>TRBJ2-2|-|TRBV9|TRBD2
CASSPSGLAGLGSGELFF
TGTGCCAGCAGCCCCTCGGGACTAGCGGGACTTGGTAGCGGGGAGCTGTTTTTT
>TRBJ2-1|-|TRBV12-5|-
CASGLRGSSYNEQFF
TGTGCTAGTGGTTTGCGGGGGAGCTCCTACAATGAGCAGTTCTTC
>TRBJ1-3|-|TRBV4-2|TRBD1
CASSQGQSSGNTIYF
TGTGCCAGCAGCCAGGGACAGTCCTCTGGAAACACCATATATTTT
>TRBJ1-1|-|TRBV29-1|TRBD1
CSGGQGATEAFF
TGCAGTGGGGGGCAGGGGGCAACTGAAGCTTTCTTT
>TRBJ1-6|-|TRBV10-3|-
CAITESSYNSPLHF
TGTGCCATAACAGAAAGCTCCTATAATTCACCCCTCCACTTT
>TRBJ2-7|-|TRBV5-8|-
CASSLAGTRREQYF
TGTGCCAGCAGCTTGGCCGGTACGAGGAGGGAGCAGTACTTC